A single sample gave rise to the 5 T cell receptor beta chains below, sequenced in a study of OX40 agonist ivuxolimab in advanced cancers. Method: immunoSEQ multiplex PCR; TCRdb's copy keeps in-frame clones and lacks some. The data contain about 70,000 clones, over 75% of them singletons. Here the sequenced sample was CD4+ or CD8+ T cells sorted from blood, taken in a trial of the OX40 agonist ivuxolimab. The source of these receptors is an adult with an advanced solid tumor such as melanoma, head and neck, liver or kidney cancer.

Only a few counts were recorded for this clone. This chain joins TRBV7-2 and TRBJ2-7; no definite D call. Germline CDR1 is SGHTA and CDR2 is FQGNSA. V lost 1 base and J lost 9, with 10 bases in between. The CDR3 is 12 amino acids. The CDR3 nucleotides read TGTGCCAGCAGCTTAGAAGACCGTCGGCAGTACTTC. Its translation: CASSLEDRRQYF.

The rearrangement links TRBV30 to TRBJ1-2; no clear D. Germline assignment: CDR1 GTSNPN and CDR2 SVGIG (reference sequence). V shed 0 bases and J shed 6 bases, with 8 bases lying between them. There are 12 residues in the CDR3. CDR3 DNA: TGTGCCTGGAGTGTACTTAAGAATGGCTACACCTTC. Encoded protein: CAWSVLKNGYTF.

This clone was counted a single time. The chain couples TRBV7-9 to TRBJ2-3; weak D call: TRBD1 (6 bases). Germline-derived CDR1 and CDR2 are SEHNR and FQNEAQ (reference sequence). This CDR3 has 16 amino acids. V was trimmed by 1 base and J by 0 bases, leaving 11 bases between them. This CDR3 is CASSLGTGHSTDTQYF. The CDR3 coding sequence is TGTGCCAGCAGCTTAGGAACAGGGCATAGCACAGATACGCAGTATTTT.

This clone was counted a single time. CDR3 DNA: TGTGCCAGCAGCTTGCGGGAAAACTATGGCTACACCTTC. Residues: CASSLRENYGYTF. This sequence joins TRBV13 and TRBJ1-2; D gene ambiguous. Germline CDR1 and CDR2: PRHDT and FYEKMQ (reference sequence). V lost 3 bases to trimming and J lost 2 bases, with 7 bases between them. This CDR3 has 13 residues.

The rearrangement joins TRBV11-1 to TRBJ2-1, with a weak D call TRBD2 (6 bases). Germline CDR1 is SGHAT and CDR2 is FQDESV (reference sequence). This CDR3 has 19 amino acids. V was cut by 2 bases and J by 4 bases, with 24 bases left in between. The CDR3 here is CASSLPRGNGGRAYNEQFF. Here the CDR3 DNA reads TGTGCCAGCAGCTTACCCCGGGGGAACGGGGGACGCGCTTACAATGAGCAGTTCTTC. The entire variable domain, with the rest obtained from reference TRBV11-1 and TRBJ2-1, is as follows: EAEVAQSPRYKITEKSQAVAFWCDPISGHATLYWYRQILGQGPELLVQFQDESVVDDSQLPKDRFSAERLKGVDSTLKIQPAELGDSAMYLCASSLPRGNGGRAYNEQFFGPGTRLTVL.